This T cell receptor (beta chain) comes out of a study of T-cell memory formation after mild COVID-19 (dated by TCRdb to about 2021). For the wider study: TCR sequence clusters from the two donors were largely donor specific. T-cell clones expanding and contracting after mild COVID-19 in a couple of donors were tracked by longitudinal TCRalpha and TCRbeta repertoire sequencing. The cohort comprised two young, previously healthy adult volunteers, one female and one male.

Overall results and qualifications from the work: The second-wave clones that peaked on day 37 were not confirmed to be SARS-CoV-2 specific. Only a couple of mild cases were covered by the study, and larger cohorts that include severe cases with pre-infection samples were considered necessary. Clones contracting from day 15 to 85 had balanced CD4/CD8 phenotypes, while a second wave expanding from day 15 to 37 was biased towards CD4+. Contracting CD4+ clones appeared mostly in the CM and EM memory subsets, whereas CD8+ clones were enriched in EMRA. Some responding clones were detected in pre-infection memory, suggesting pre-existing cross-reactive memory T cells joined the SARS-CoV-2 response.

This clonotype showed up just a few times. There is no known antigen for this receptor. Base qualities are not provided; no much larger clone lies one nucleotide away. PBMCs were isolated by Ficoll-Paque density gradient centrifugation. The instrument was an Illumina NovaSeq 6000. cDNA libraries for TCRalpha and TCRbeta were prepared by 5'RACE using constant-segment primers, with sample barcodes and unique molecular identifiers added. Trizol reagent was used to extract RNA from every sample. The libraries were amplified in two PCR steps, and the second step added a second sample barcode and Illumina TruSeq adapters. Sequencing of the libraries was done on an Illumina NovaSeq, producing 2 x 150 bp paired-end reads. Turning to the authors' computational methods: With migec v1.2.7, reads were demultiplexed and then collapsed into UMI-guided consensus sequences. Using mixcr v2.1.11, UMI consensuses were aligned to TRA and TRB V and J templates and then assembled into clonotypes. A clonotype was counted as expanded or contracted only if both edgeR and NoisET called the change significant, with noise models trained on biological replicates. For edgeR calls, the thresholds were a false discovery rate-adjusted p below 0.01 and a log2 fold-change of 1. As an exploratory analysis of dynamics, PCA with hierarchical clustering was applied to max-normalized trajectories of the 1000 most abundant clonotypes. Each responding clone was given a CD4 or CD8 phenotype based on the CD4+ and CD8+ repertoires, which had been sequenced separately. TCRdb's own reprocessing of the public reads used fastp at Q25 and MiXCR and kept productive beta chains. Here each entry gathers all rows of one CDR3 protein and keeps the most common genes and DNA. The V and J calls follow TCRdb's processing rather than the paper's. The sample yields about 400,000 distinct CDR3 sequences; roughly a quarter were counted once. Of the sample, about an eighth is held by the ten largest clones.

This sequence originates from an adult woman who had mild COVID-19 (a few samples of this study predate the infection). The sample titles of this study are shuffled in the database, so cell type and time point are left out; the donor was told from shared clones. The sequenced sample was PBMCs or a T cell subset sorted from them (not recorded which).

CDR3 region: CATSRASGRKGTQYF. DNA sequence: TGTGCCACCAGCAGAGCTAGCGGGAGGAAGGGGACCCAGTACTTC. The V and J segments used are TRBV15 and TRBJ2-5, and 11 junctional nucleotides match TRBD2. The germline V gene (reference sequence) yields LNHNV for CDR1 and YYDKDF for CDR2. The CDR3 sequence holds 15 residues, the cysteine and phenylalanine included. The retained sequence is limited to the CDR3, 45 bases, with the frame set at the first base. The junction shows trimming of 1 base on V and 7 bases on J, and the gene matches do not reach 5 bases of it.